This TCR beta chain was obtained from a study of T cells after yellow fever vaccination (dated by TCRdb to about 2019). Regarding the complete study: Libraries from fractions with low cell numbers were prepared with the SMART-Seq v4 Ultra Low Input RNA kit. Bulk TCR alpha and beta repertoires were sequenced longitudinally to track T-cell clones before and after primary and booster YFV17D yellow fever vaccination. Two healthy male donors, one aged 18 to 30 and one aged 30 to 40 years, made up the cohort. Blood samples were taken at several timepoints before and after primary and secondary immunization, and bulk PBMC replicates and cell subsets were isolated.

This clonotype was recorded many times. This receptor's antigen is unknown. Base quality data are lacking; no much larger clone is found one base away. The germline V gene provides CDR1 SGHAT and CDR2 FQNNGV. The junction carries 22 bases between V and J, which are trimmed by 4 bases and 2 bases respectively. Inclusive of the bounding cysteine and phenylalanine, the CDR3 is 18 residues long. The sequence is cut down to CDR3 DNA, 54 bases in frame from base 1. The sequencer was an Illumina NovaSeq 6000. TCR cDNA was made using 5'RACE template switching, a step that added a universal primer site and unique molecular identifiers. Priming of cDNA synthesis was performed from both the TCR alpha and TCR beta constant segments. Two PCR steps were used to amplify libraries, with sample barcodes and sequencing adapters being added in the second step. Sequencing of the libraries was done on either Illumina HiSeq 2500 (2x100 bp) or NovaSeq (2x150 bp). In the paper's pipeline: Reads were demultiplexed and collapsed into UMI consensus sequences with MIGEC, and V(D)J alignment was performed with MiXCR. Vaccine-responding clonotypes were identified with edgeR using replicate PBMC samples, with FDR below 0.01 and a log2 fold change above 5 up to day 15 being required. Each bulk clonotype was labeled CD4 or CD8 based on which sequenced repertoire, CD4 or CD8, contained the clonotype at higher abundance. Through fastp at Q25 and MiXCR, TCRdb rebuilt clones from the public reads, retaining in-frame beta chains. Records with the same CDR3 protein are collapsed into one entry carrying the most frequent genes and DNA. For this entry, the V and J calls and clone size follow TCRdb and not the study's own pipeline. The sample table holds about 220,000 distinct CDR3 sequences, of which 2.5% to 3.5% were seen once. Jointly, the top ten make up around 3% of the sample.

Explained via the paper, the treatment or condition label denotes: live attenuated yellow fever vaccine strain. PBMCs were isolated from peripheral blood using a standard Ficoll-Paque protocol. CD4 and CD8 T-cell fractions were isolated with Dynabeads CD4 and CD8 positive selection kits. TriZol was used to extract RNA from bulk PBMCs, CD4 and CD8 fractions, and dextramer-positive and dextramer-negative fractions. The study at large found these results: The secondary T-cell response was weaker than the primary response but faster, peaking on day 5 instead of day 15. FACS-sorted repertoires could contain abundant contaminating clonotypes from the bulk population, so computational filtering was required. A small fraction of clonotypes appeared in both the CD4 and CD8 compartments, likely as a result of convergent recombination. Most clones expanded after primary vaccination were re-detected after the booster (just under 97% of CD4 and approximately 89% of CD8), suggesting broad memory maintenance. Only a couple of donors were included in the study, so the extent to which the findings can be generalized is limited.

The chain is made from TRBV11-2 and TRBJ2-3; the D gene is unclear. The sequence came from a man aged 18 to 30 who received the YFV17D yellow fever vaccine. The sequencing used CD4+ T cells sorted from PBMCs, collected 10 days after the yellow fever booster vaccination. The DNA sequence follows: TGTGCCAGCAGCTCGCGTGCGACCGCTACTCTTCACACAGATACGCAGTATTTT. The resulting protein is CASSSRATATLHTDTQYF.